This passage covers 23 T cell receptor beta chains from one sample sequenced in a study of patients and donors after allogeneic stem cell transplantation. TCRdb redid the calling of the RT-PCR reads with MiXCR, one entry per CDR3 protein. Here the sample spans approximately 60,000 distinct CDR3 sequences, about an eighth being singletons. The material sequenced was blood, either unsorted or a sorted T cell fraction (not recorded which). The origin of the receptors is a human donor who was either an allogeneic HSCT recipient or a stem cell or donor lymphocyte infusion donor (not recorded which). It is not recorded whose cells these are; they may come from a transplant donor.

The genes are TRBV24-1 and TRBJ2-2; TRBD2 might be the D (5 bases). The CDR3 extends over 13 amino acids. V was cut by 8 bases and J by 3 bases, with 9 bases left in between. The germline gives CDR1 KGHDR, CDR2 SFDVKD. The CDR3 DNA reads TGTGCCACCAAGGACTCTTACACCGGGGAGCTGTTTTTT. Protein sequence: CATKDSYTGELFF.

This clonotype showed up many times. The rearrangement uses TRBV7-9 and TRBJ1-6; unclear D gene. V was shortened by 7 bases and J by 6 bases, with 13 bases between the two germline ends. The germline V gene has CDR1 SEHNR and CDR2 FQNEAQ (reference sequence). This CDR3 contains 14 residues. CDR3 sequence reads: CASTDEGGNSPLHF. CDR3 coding DNA: TGTGCCAGCACCGACGAGGGTGGTAATTCACCCCTCCACTTT.

This clonotype showed up many times. The chain employs TRBV5-1 and TRBJ2-3, with 7 bases fitting TRBD2. This CDR3 comprises 16 residues. Germline CDR1 reads SGHRS; CDR2 reads YFSETQ. Losses at the gene ends were 2 bases for V and 0 bases for J; bases not matched to a gene: 6. In DNA, the CDR3 is TGCGCCAGCAGCTTCTTCGGGAGGACTAGCACAGATACGCAGTATTTT. Amino acid sequence: CASSFFGRTSTDTQYF.

The chain joins TRBV7-2 to TRBJ2-1; 9 bases map to TRBD2. The germline V gene encodes CDR1 SGHTA and CDR2 FQGNSA. J was trimmed by 7 bases and V by 4 bases; bases with no gene match: 8. The CDR3 length is 15 residues. DNA for the CDR3: TGTGCCAGCAGCTCCTTAGCGGGAGTGGGTAATGAGCAGTTCTTC. This gives the protein CASSSLAGVGNEQFF.

This clonotype was observed at least ten times. This chain connects TRBV12-3 or TRBV12-4 to TRBJ1-5; D is undetermined. The V and J ends lost 3 bases and 0 bases respectively, with 6 bases between them. The CDR3 consists of 14 residues. The chain's CDR3 is CASSLRASNQPQHF. The DNA for the CDR3 is TGTGCCAGCAGTTTGAGGGCTAGCAATCAGCCCCAGCATTTT.

This clonotype was observed at least ten times. The chain employs TRBV5-1 and TRBJ1-6; no definite D call. Germline V gene sequence: CDR1 SGHRS, CDR2 YFSETQ. The CDR3 is 16 residues long. Trimming shortened V by 2 bases and J by 7 bases, and 16 bases separated the two germline ends. DNA of the CDR3: TGCGCCAGCAGCTTATGGACGGACGGCGGAAATTCACCCCTCCACTTT. Its translation: CASSLWTDGGNSPLHF.

The table lists this clonotype with many counts. The chain links TRBV7-9 to TRBJ2-7; 7 nucleotides line up with TRBD1. Unmatched junction bases numbered 0, after V lost 2 bases and J lost 2 bases. This CDR3 comprises 13 residues. CDR1 is SEHNR, CDR2 FQNEAQ, per germline (reference sequence). DNA of the CDR3: TGTGCCAGCAGCTTACAGGGGGCCTACGAGCAGTACTTC. Its translation is CASSLQGAYEQYF.

This clonotype was detected ten times or more. The genes are TRBV10-3 and TRBJ1-2; no clear D. The V end was cut by 2 bases, the J end by 8 bases, with 12 bases between. Germline V lookup: CDR1 ENHRY, CDR2 SYGVKD. The CDR3 is made up of 13 amino acids. Here the CDR3 DNA reads TGTGCCATCAGTGAGCCTGGCGACTGGGGCTACACCTTC. Translation: CAISEPGDWGYTF.

This clonotype has only a few counts. V is TRBV27 and J is TRBJ2-3; 8 nucleotides match TRBD1. The CDR3 consists of 16 residues. The germline V gene has CDR1 MNHEY and CDR2 SMNVEV (reference sequence). V gave up 3 bases and J gave up 3 bases; unmatched junction bases: 8. The CDR3 region is CASSFGRTGLTDTQYF. The DNA for the CDR3 is TGTGCCAGCAGTTTCGGCAGGACAGGGCTGACAGATACGCAGTATTTT.

The CDR3 nucleotides are TGTGCCAGCAGTTACGACAGGAACACTGAAGCTTTCTTT. This translates into CASSYDRNTEAFF. The rearrangement uses TRBV12-3 or TRBV12-4 and TRBJ1-1; maybe TRBD1 (5 bases). The CDR3 has 13 amino acids. Trimming cost V 4 bases and J 1 base, with 7 bases left between them.

The chain combines TRBV6-5 with TRBJ2-5; possible D gene TRBD2, 6 bases. The germline gives CDR1 MNHEY, CDR2 SVGAGI. Trimming cost V 6 bases and J 2 bases, with 13 bases left between them. This CDR3 is 14 amino acids long. The CDR3 DNA follows: TGTGCCAGCAGCGGGACTTGGAATCAAGAGACCCAGTACTTC. It yields the protein CASSGTWNQETQYF.

This clonotype came up many times. The rearrangement joins TRBV12-3 or TRBV12-4 to TRBJ1-5; D is uncertain. The CDR3 spans 13 residues. Trimming removed 8 bases from V and 4 bases from J, with 12 bases in between. CDR3 protein: CASRPDGNQPQHF. CDR3 DNA: TGTGCCAGCCGGCCCGACGGGAATCAGCCCCAGCATTTT.

This clonotype was found a few times. The chain recombines TRBV20-1 with TRBJ2-7; 7 bases are shared with TRBD2. Trimming took 0 bases from V and 4 from J; bases not matched to a gene: 9. The germline V gene has CDR1 DFQATT and CDR2 SNEGSKA (reference sequence). CDR3 length equals 15 residues. The CDR3 coding sequence is TGCAGTGCTAGAGAACCACTAGCGAGCATTTACGAGCAGTACTTC. Amino acids: CSAREPLASIYEQYF.

This clonotype was detected a few times. The chain combines TRBV7-6 with TRBJ1-2; the D gene is possibly TRBD1 (6 bases). Germline V gene lookup returns CDR1 SGHVS and CDR2 FNYEAQ. The CDR3 sequence is 14 residues long. Trimming shortened V by 1 base and J by 7 bases, and 13 bases separated the two germline ends. CDR3 loop: CASSLGGPGAGYTF. DNA of the CDR3: TGTGCCAGCAGCTTAGGGGGGCCAGGTGCTGGCTACACCTTC.

This chain uses TRBV5-6 with TRBJ2-3, with 8 bases lining up with TRBD2. The ends lost 0 bases at V and 2 bases at J; junction bases unmatched: 5. Looked up from germline, CDR1 is SGHDT and CDR2 is YYEEEE. This CDR3 is built from 16 residues. The DNA for the CDR3 is TGTGCCAGCAGCTTGGATACCGGGAGGGCCACAGATACGCAGTATTTT. It is translated as CASSLDTGRATDTQYF.

This chain links TRBV27 with TRBJ2-2, with a possible D match to TRBD1 (5 bases). CDR1 is MNHEY, CDR2 SMNVEV, per germline (reference sequence). V was pared by 1 base and J by 5 bases, with 17 bases between. This CDR3 comprises 17 residues. CDR3 protein: CASSLYSDTSRTGELFF. DNA for the CDR3: TGTGCCAGCAGTTTATATTCGGACACGTCGAGGACCGGGGAGCTGTTTTTT.

V and J are TRBV24-1 and TRBJ2-2; 8 bases line up with TRBD1. This CDR3 region has 17 residues. V gave up 3 bases and J gave up 4 bases; unmatched junction bases: 9. From germline, CDR1 is KGHDR and CDR2 SFDVKD. Here the CDR3 DNA reads TGTGCCACCAGTGATATACCATACAGGGGGTCCACCGGGGAGCTGTTTTTT. It is translated as CATSDIPYRGSTGELFF.

V gene TRBV5-1 combines with J gene TRBJ2-1, with 9 bases that match TRBD1. Trimming took 4 bases from V and 3 from J; bases not matched to a gene: 5. The V gene's germline CDR1 is SGHRS and CDR2 YFSETQ. This CDR3 contains 15 residues. This CDR3 reads CASSLDRGFYNEQFF. The CDR3 DNA reads TGCGCCAGCAGCCTGGACAGGGGTTTCTACAATGAGCAGTTCTTC.

This clonotype showed up many times. The chain employs TRBV20-1 and TRBJ2-1; the D gene could be TRBD1 or TRBD2 (5 bases each). CDR1 DFQATT and CDR2 SNEGSKA come from the germline V gene (reference sequence). The CDR3 consists of 15 residues. V was pared by 6 bases and J by 4 bases, with 19 bases between. CDR3 loop: CSALTPGTIYNEQFF. The DNA of the CDR3 is TGCAGTGCGCTAACCCCCGGGACGATATACAATGAGCAGTTCTTC.

The chain carries TRBV6-6 and TRBJ1-2, with 8 bases fitting TRBD1. The CDR3 sequence is 14 residues long. CDR1 MNHNY and CDR2 SVGAGI come from the germline V gene (reference sequence). After removal of 4 bases from V and 4 bases from J, the junction contained 5 bases not matched to a gene. The CDR3 bases are TGTGCCAGCAGTTGGGGACAGGCCCCCTATGGCTACACCTTC. Protein: CASSWGQAPYGYTF.

The rearrangement uses TRBV29-1 and TRBJ2-1; D perhaps matches TRBD2 (5 bases). Germline V CDR1 and CDR2: SQVTM, ANQGSEA. V lost 7 bases, J lost 8 bases, and 12 bases lay in between. The CDR3 extends over 11 amino acids. Here the CDR3 DNA reads TGCAGCGCGGGGTCTAACGATGAGCAGTTCTTC. Translated, it gives CSAGSNDEQFF.

In its sample, this clonotype was seen a few times. The chain links TRBV12-3 or TRBV12-4 to TRBJ1-5, with 9 bases matching TRBD1. The junction had 10 bases not matched to a gene; V was cut back by 4 bases and J by 0 bases. This CDR3 spans 18 amino acids. This CDR3 is CASSSGQGTTSSNQPQHF. For the CDR3, the DNA is TGTGCCAGCAGTTCCGGACAGGGGACTACCTCTAGCAATCAGCCCCAGCATTTT.

This clonotype was counted between two and nine times. This sequence joins TRBV5-1 and TRBJ1-1; perhaps TRBD1 as D (5 bases). The V end lost 3 bases, the J end lost 0 bases, and 15 bases lay between the germline ends. The CDR3 length is 16 residues. The germline gives CDR1 SGHRS, CDR2 YFSETQ. The chain's CDR3 is CASSWVAGNMNTEAFF. The CDR3, as DNA: TGCGCCAGCAGCTGGGTGGCAGGGAATATGAACACTGAAGCTTTCTTT.